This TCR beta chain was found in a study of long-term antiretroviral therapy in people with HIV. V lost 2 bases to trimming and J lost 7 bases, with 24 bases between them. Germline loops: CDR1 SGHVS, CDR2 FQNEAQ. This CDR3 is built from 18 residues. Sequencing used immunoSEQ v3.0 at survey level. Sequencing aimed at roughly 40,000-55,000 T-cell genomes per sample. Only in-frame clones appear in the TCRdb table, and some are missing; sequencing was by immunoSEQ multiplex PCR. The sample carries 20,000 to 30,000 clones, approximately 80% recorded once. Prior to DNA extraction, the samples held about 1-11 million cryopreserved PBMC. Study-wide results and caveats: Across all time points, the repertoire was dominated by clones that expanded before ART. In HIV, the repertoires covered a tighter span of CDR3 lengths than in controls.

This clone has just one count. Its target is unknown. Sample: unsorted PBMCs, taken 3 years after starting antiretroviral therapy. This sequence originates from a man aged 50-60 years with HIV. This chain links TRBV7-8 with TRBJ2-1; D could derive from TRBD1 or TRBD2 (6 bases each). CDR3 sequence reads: CASSLLGAGQVWVNEQFF. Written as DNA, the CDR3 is TGTGCCAGCAGCTTATTAGGGGCGGGACAAGTGTGGGTTAATGAGCAGTTCTTC. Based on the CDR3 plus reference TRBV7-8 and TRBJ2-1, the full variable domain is GAGVSQSPRYKVAKRGQDVALRCDPISGHVSLFWYQQALGQGPEFLTYFQNEAQLDKSGLPSDRFFAERPEGSVSTLKIQRTQQEDSAVYLCASSLLGAGQVWVNEQFFGPGTRLTVL.